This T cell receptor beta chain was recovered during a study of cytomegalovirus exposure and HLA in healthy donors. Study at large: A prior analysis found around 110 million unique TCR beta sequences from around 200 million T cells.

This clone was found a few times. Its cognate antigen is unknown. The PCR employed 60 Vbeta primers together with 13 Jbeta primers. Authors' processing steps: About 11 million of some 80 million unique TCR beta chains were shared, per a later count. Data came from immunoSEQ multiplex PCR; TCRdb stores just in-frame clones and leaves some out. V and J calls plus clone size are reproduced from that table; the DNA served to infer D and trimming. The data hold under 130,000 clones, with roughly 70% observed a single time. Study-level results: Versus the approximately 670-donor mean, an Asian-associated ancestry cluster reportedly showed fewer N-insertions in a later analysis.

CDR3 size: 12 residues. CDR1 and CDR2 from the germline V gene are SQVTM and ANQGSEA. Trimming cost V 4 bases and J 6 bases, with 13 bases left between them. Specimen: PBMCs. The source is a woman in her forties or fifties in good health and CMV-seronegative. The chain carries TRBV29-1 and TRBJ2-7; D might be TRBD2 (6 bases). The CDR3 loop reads CSVVGGIGEQYF. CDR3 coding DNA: TGCAGCGTTGTCGGGGGAATAGGCGAGCAGTACTTC.